These T cell receptor beta chains were read from a single sample in a study of radiotherapy plus CTLA-4 blockade in lung cancer. Generated by immunoSEQ multiplex PCR, the TCRdb table keeps only in-frame clones and is missing some. The profile covers roughly 50,000 clones, with approximately 79% appearing a single time and 11% taken by the ten largest. Here the sequenced sample was peripheral blood, taken from a patient treated with radiotherapy plus ipilimumab. These receptors originate from a human donor with non-small cell lung cancer who had stable disease on radiotherapy plus ipilimumab. The CDR3 runs from the conserved cysteine through the conserved F or W. Each record gives: V gene, clone size, D gene, J gene, CDR3 DNA, CDR3 protein. A D gene is named only where the DNA matches it firmly. A row's size may be missing; if present it is once, few, many or a size class.

>TRBV6-4|once|NA|TRBJ2-3
TGTGCCAGCAGTGAAAGTATGTGGGGTACGCAGTATTTT
CASSESMWGTQYF
>TRBV27|NA|NA|TRBJ1-5
TGTGCCAGCAGTTCACGTCCCTACAGGGACTATAGCAATCAGCCCCAGCATTTT
CASSSRPYRDYSNQPQHF
>TRBV20-1|NA|NA|TRBJ1-2
TGCAGTGCTAGAAGGCAGGGCTACACCTTC
CSARRQGYTF
>TRBV5-1|NA|NA|TRBJ2-1
TGCGCCAGCAGCTCGACAGTTTCCTACAATGAGCAGTTCTTC
CASSSTVSYNEQFF
>TRBV30|NA|NA|TRBJ1-2
TGTGCCTGGAATAGGGAAAGTGGCTACACCTTC
CAWNRESGYTF
>TRBV2|NA|NA|TRBJ1-6
TGTGCCAGCTCGGACGTGGGGGGTTCACCCCTCCACTTT
CASSDVGGSPLHF
>TRBV19|few|TRBD2|TRBJ2-2
TGTGCCAGTAGTATTTCCGGGAGGGGGACCGGGGAGCTGTTTTTT
CASSISGRGTGELFF
>TRBV5-1|NA|NA|TRBJ1-4
TGCGCCAGCAGCTTGGGCTTGGTAACCCGGCGGACTAATGAAAAACTGTTTTTT
CASSLGLVTRRTNEKLFF
>TRBV5-8|NA|NA|TRBJ1-1
TGTGCCAGCAGCTTTTTTCTGAACACTGAAGCTTTCTTT
CASSFFLNTEAFF
>TRBV9|NA|NA|TRBJ2-7
TGTGCCAGCAGCGCCCGCAGGGCAGGGCCCTCCTACGAGCAGTACTTC
CASSARRAGPSYEQYF
>TRBV19|once|NA|TRBJ1-1
TGTGCCAGTAATATAGGACAGCGGGACACTGAAGCTTTCTTT
CASNIGQRDTEAFF
>TRBV9|NA|TRBD1|TRBJ1-3
TGTGCCAGCAGCGTTACCGGACAGGGCTCTGGAAACACCATATATTTT
CASSVTGQGSGNTIYF
>TRBV5-1|NA|TRBD1|TRBJ1-2
TGCGCCAGCAGCTTGTGGGGGACAGGATATGGCTACACCTTC
CASSLWGTGYGYTF
>TRBV29-1|once|NA|TRBJ2-2
TGCAGCGTTGAAGTGGGGGAGGCCACCGGGGAGCTGTTTTTT
CSVEVGEATGELFF
>TRBV15|NA|NA|TRBJ2-1
TGTGCCACCAAGAAAGGAGGGTTTTCCTACAATGAGCAGTTCTTC
CATKKGGFSYNEQFF
>TRBV27|NA|NA|TRBJ1-5
TGTGCCAGCAGTTTTTCTGGGTCGAGCAATCAGCCCCAGCATTTT
CASSFSGSSNQPQHF
>TRBV18|medium-sized|TRBD1|TRBJ2-3
TGTGCCAGCTCACAGACAGGGGCCCCAGATACGCAGTATTTT
CASSQTGAPDTQYF
>TRBV5-4|NA|NA|TRBJ2-7
TGTGCCAGCAGCCTTACGACAACCAGGAACTACGAGCAGTACTTC
CASSLTTTRNYEQYF
>TRBV28|NA|NA|TRBJ1-1
TGTGCCAGCCATAGGACGGAAATGAACACTGAAGCTTTCTTT
CASHRTEMNTEAFF
>TRBV9|NA|NA|TRBJ1-2
TGTGCCAGCAGCAAGCGGACACCTCTATATGGCTACACCTTC
CASSKRTPLYGYTF
>TRBV27|NA|NA|TRBJ1-2
TGTGCCAGCAGTTTAGATTCCAGAGCCTCCATTAACTATGGCTACACCTTC
CASSLDSRASINYGYTF
>TRBV5-4|NA|NA|TRBJ1-1
TGTGCCAGCAGCTTGGAGATGAACACTGAAGCTTTCTTT
CASSLEMNTEAFF
>TRBV18|NA|NA|TRBJ1-4
TGTGCCAGCTCACCGTTATCCGGGACAAATAATGAAAAACTGTTTTTT
CASSPLSGTNNEKLFF
>TRBV30|NA|NA|TRBJ1-1
TGTGCCTGGAGGTCGGTCACCTTGAACACTGAAGCTTTCTTT
CAWRSVTLNTEAFF
>TRBV30|NA|TRBD1|TRBJ1-1
TGTGCCTGGAACCCGACAGGGGCCTTGAACACTGAAGCTTTCTTT
CAWNPTGALNTEAFF
>TRBV12-5|NA|TRBD2|TRBJ2-2
TGTGCTAGTGGTTTGTCGCTAGCGGGTTTCACCGGGGAGCTGTTTTTT
CASGLSLAGFTGELFF
>TRBV19|NA|TRBD2|TRBJ2-1
TGTGCCAGTAGCACCAGCGGGGGGCACTACAATGAGCAGTTCTTC
CASSTSGGHYNEQFF
>TRBV7-2|NA|TRBD2|TRBJ2-7
TGTGCCAGCAGCCGGTACTCTAGCGGGGGGACCTACGAGCAGTACTTC
CASSRYSSGGTYEQYF